The present T cell receptor (beta chain) was sequenced within a study of blood T cell repertoires in COVID-19. About the research overall: PBMCs, B-cell-depleted T cells, or T cells were the source of the cDNA or gDNA that made up the material.

The CDR3 totals 15 residues. Germline lookup yields CDR1 MNHEY and CDR2 SVGEGT. The V gene lost 2 bases and the J gene lost 7 bases, with 14 bases spanning the gap. In the authors' methods: Estimated nucleated cell counts came from reference gene primer amplification. Sequencing used immunoSEQ multiplex PCR; TCRdb keeps in-frame clones, though not all of them. Clone size and the V and J calls come from that table; the DNA yielded D and trimming. Of about 310,000 clones listed, 89% are singletons. Clinical histories supplied by participants themselves formed the basis of cohort assignment. The V gene is TRBV6-2 or TRBV6-3, the J gene TRBJ1-4; D unresolved. The clonotype was recovered from a woman in her thirties or forties who had recovered from COVID-19. The material sequenced was PBMCs or T cells enriched from blood (not recorded which). The CDR3 loop is CASSYDGSAGEKLFF. The CDR3 DNA reads TGTGCCAGCAGTTACGACGGCAGCGCGGGTGAAAAACTGTTTTTT.